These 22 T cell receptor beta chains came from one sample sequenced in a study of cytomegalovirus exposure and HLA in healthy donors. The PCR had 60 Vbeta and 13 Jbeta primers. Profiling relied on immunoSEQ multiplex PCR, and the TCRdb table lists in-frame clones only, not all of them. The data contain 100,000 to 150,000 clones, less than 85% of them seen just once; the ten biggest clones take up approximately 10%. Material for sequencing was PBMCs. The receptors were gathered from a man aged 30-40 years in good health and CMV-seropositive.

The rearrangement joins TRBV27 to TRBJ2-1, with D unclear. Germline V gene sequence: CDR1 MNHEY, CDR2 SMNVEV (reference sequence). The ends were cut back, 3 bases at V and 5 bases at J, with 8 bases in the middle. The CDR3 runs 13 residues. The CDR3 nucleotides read TGTGCCAGCAGTTTTCGAGCTAACAATGAGCAGTTCTTC. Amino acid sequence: CASSFRANNEQFF.

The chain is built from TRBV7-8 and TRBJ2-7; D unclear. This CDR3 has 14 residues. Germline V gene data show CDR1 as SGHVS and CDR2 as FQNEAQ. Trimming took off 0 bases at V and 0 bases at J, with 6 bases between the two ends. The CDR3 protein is CASSLASISYEQYF. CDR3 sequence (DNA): TGTGCCAGCAGCTTAGCCAGTATCTCCTACGAGCAGTACTTC.

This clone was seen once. The CDR3 DNA reads as TGTGCCAGCAGCCAAGTGACAGGGGTCCCTACGGGCACAGATACGCAGTATTTT. It codes for CASSQVTGVPTGTDTQYF. J is TRBJ2-3 and V is TRBV14, with 8 bases identical to TRBD1. V shed 1 base, J shed 1 base, and the junction held 10 bases outside the gene matches. The CDR3 consists of 18 residues. The germline V gene has CDR1 SGHDN and CDR2 FVKESK. The entire variable domain, with the rest obtained from reference TRBV14 and TRBJ2-3, is as follows: EAGVTQFPSHSVIEKGQTVTLRCDPISGHDNLYWYRRVMGKEIKFLLHFVKESKQDESGMPNNRFLAERTGGTYSTLKVQPAELEDSGVYFCASSQVTGVPTGTDTQYFGPGTRLTVL.

CDR3 in amino acids: CASSWGDSNQPQHF. The DNA for the CDR3 is TGTGCCAGCAGTTGGGGGGATAGCAATCAGCCCCAGCATTTT. The chain carries TRBV9 and TRBJ1-5, with a tentative D call TRBD1 (5 bases). The CDR3 totals 14 residues. V lost 5 bases, J lost 0 bases, and 9 bases lay in between. Germline loops: CDR1 SGDLS, CDR2 YYNGEE. Together with reference TRBV9 and TRBJ1-5, the CDR3 gives the full variable domain: DSGVTQTPKHLITATGQRVTLRCSPRSGDLSVYWYQQSLDQGLQFLIQYYNGEERAKGNILERFSAQQFPDLHSELNLSSLELGDSALYFCASSWGDSNQPQHFGDGTRLSIL.

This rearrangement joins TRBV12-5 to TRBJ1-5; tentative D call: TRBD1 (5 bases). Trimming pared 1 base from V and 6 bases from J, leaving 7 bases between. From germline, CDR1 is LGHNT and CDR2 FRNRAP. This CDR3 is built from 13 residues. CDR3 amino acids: CASGLGTSQPQHF. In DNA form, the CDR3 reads TGTGCTAGTGGTTTGGGGACATCTCAGCCCCAGCATTTT.

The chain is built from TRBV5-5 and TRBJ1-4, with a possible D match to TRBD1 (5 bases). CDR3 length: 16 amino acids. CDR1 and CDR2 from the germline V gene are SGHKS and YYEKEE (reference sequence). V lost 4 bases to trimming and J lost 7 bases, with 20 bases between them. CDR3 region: CASSLMVTAGGEKLFF. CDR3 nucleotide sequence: TGTGCCAGCAGCCTGATGGTGACAGCCGGGGGTGAAAAACTGTTTTTT.

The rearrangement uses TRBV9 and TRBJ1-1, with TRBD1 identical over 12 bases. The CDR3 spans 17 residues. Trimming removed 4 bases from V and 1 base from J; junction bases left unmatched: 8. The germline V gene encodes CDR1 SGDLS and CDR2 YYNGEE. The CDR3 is CASSHRDRGQGNTEAFF. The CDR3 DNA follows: TGTGCCAGCAGCCACCGGGACAGGGGGCAAGGGAACACTGAAGCTTTCTTT.

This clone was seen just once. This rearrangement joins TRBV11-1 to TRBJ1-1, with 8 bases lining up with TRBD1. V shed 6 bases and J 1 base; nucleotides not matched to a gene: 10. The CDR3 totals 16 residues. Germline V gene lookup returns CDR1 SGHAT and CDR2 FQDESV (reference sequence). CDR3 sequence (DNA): TGTGCCAGCAGGGCTCGGGACAGGCCTCCGAACACTGAAGCTTTCTTT. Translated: CASRARDRPPNTEAFF.

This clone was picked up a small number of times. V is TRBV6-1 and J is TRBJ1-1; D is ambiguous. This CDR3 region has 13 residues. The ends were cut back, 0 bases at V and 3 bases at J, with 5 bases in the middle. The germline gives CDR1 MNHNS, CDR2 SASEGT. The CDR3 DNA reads TGTGCCAGCAGTGAAGCGGGCCACACTGAAGCTTTCTTT. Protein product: CASSEAGHTEAFF.

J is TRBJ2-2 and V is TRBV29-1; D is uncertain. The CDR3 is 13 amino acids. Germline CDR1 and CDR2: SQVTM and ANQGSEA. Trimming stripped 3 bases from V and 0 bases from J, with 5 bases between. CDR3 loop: CSVDRTNTGELFF. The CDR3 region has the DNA TGCAGCGTTGACAGGACGAACACCGGGGAGCTGTTTTTT.

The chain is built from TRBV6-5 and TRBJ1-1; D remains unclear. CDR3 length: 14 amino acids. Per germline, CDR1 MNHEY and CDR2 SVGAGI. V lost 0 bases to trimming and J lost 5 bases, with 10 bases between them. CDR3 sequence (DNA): TGTGCCAGCAGTTACTCGATGACGGGGACTGAAGCTTTCTTT. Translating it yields CASSYSMTGTEAFF.

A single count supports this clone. CDR3 nucleotide sequence: TGTGCCAGCAGCTTAAGTAGGACAGGAAGCTCCTACGAGCAGTACTTC. Translated, it gives CASSLSRTGSSYEQYF. This chain joins TRBV7-6 and TRBJ2-7; 7 bases fit TRBD1. Looked up from germline, CDR1 is SGHVS and CDR2 is FNYEAQ. V gave up 2 bases and J gave up 0 bases; unmatched junction bases: 7. The CDR3 loop spans 16 amino acids.

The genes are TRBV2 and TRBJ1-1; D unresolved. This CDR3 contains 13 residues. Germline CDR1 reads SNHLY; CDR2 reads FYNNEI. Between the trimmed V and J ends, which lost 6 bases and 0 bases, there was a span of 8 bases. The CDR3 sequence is CASRYGVNTEAFF. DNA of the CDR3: TGTGCCAGCAGATACGGGGTGAACACTGAAGCTTTCTTT.

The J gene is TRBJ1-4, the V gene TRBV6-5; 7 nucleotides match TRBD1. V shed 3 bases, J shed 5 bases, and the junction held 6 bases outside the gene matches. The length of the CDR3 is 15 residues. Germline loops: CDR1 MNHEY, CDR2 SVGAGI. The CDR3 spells CASSYRAGGNEKLFF. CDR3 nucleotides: TGTGCCAGCAGTTATAGGGCAGGGGGAAATGAAAAACTGTTTTTT.

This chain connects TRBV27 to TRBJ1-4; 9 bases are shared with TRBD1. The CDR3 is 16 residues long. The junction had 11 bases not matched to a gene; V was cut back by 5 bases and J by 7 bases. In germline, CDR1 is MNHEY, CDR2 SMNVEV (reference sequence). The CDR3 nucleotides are TGTGCCAGCAGTACCCACCCGGGACAGGGCCCTGAAAAACTGTTTTTT. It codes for CASSTHPGQGPEKLFF.

CDR3 DNA: TGTGCCAGCAGTTCGACAGGGGGCAATCAGCCCCAGCATTTT. It codes for CASSSTGGNQPQHF. The V and J genes are TRBV28 and TRBJ1-5; 8 nucleotides align to TRBD1. CDR3 length equals 14 residues. Germline CDR1 and CDR2: MDHEN and SYDVKM. The J segment lost 2 bases and the V segment lost 4 bases, leaving 1 base of the junction unmatched.

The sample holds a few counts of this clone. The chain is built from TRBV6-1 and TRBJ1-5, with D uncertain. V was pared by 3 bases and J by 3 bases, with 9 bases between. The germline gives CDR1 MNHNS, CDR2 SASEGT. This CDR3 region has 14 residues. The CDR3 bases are TGTGCCAGCAGTGAGTCGTCTTACAATCAGCCCCAGCATTTT. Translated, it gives CASSESSYNQPQHF.

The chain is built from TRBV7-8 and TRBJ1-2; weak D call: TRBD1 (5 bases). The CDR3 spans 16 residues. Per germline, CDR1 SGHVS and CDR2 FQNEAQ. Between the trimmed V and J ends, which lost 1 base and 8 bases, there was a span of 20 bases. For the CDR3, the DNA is TGTGCCAGCAGCTTAGGCGCCGGGACTTCCCTCGGGGGCTACACCTTC. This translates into CASSLGAGTSLGGYTF.

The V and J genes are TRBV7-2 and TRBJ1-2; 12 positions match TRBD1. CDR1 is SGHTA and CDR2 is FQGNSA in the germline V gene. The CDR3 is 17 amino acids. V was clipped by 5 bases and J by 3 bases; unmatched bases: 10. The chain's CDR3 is CASSPDSGTGGDYGYTF. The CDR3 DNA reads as TGTGCCAGCAGCCCTGATTCCGGGACAGGGGGCGACTATGGCTACACCTTC. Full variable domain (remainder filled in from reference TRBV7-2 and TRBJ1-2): GAGVSQSPSNKVTEKGKDVELRCDPISGHTALYWYRQSLGQGLEFLIYFQGNSAPDKSGLPSDRFSAERTGGSVSTLTIQRTQQEDSAVYLCASSPDSGTGGDYGYTFGSGTRLTVV.

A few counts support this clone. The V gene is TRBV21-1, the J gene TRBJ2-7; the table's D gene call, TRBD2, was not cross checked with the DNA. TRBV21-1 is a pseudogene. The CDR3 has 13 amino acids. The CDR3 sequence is CASSNRRASEQYF. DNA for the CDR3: TGTGCCAGCAGCAATCGGAGGGCCAGCGAGCAGTACTTC.

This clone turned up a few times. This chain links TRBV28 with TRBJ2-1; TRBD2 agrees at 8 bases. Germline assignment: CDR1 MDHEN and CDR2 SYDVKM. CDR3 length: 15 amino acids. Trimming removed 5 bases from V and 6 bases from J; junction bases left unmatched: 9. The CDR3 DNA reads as TGTGCCAGCAGTCGTCAGCGCGGGGGGTTCAATGAGCAGTTCTTC. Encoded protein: CASSRQRGGFNEQFF.

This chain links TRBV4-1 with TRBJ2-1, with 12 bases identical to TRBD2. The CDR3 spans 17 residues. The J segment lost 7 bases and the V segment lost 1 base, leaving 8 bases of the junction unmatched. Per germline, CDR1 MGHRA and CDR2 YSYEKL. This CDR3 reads CASSQGPSGGEVNEQFF. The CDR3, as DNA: TGCGCCAGCAGCCAAGGCCCTAGCGGGGGGGAGGTGAATGAGCAGTTCTTC.